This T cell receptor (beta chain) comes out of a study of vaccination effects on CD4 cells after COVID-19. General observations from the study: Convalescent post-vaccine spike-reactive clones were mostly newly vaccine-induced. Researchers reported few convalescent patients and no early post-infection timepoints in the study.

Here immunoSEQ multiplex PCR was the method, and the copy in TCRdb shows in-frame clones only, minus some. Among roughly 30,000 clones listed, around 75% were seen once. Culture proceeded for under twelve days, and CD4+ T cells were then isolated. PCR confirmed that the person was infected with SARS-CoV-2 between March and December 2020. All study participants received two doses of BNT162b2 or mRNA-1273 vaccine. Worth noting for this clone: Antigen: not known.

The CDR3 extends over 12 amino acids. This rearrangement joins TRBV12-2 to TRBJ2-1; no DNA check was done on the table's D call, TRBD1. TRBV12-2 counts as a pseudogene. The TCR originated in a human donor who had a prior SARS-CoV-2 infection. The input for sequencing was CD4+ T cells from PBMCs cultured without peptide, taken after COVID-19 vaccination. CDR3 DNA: TGTGCAAGTCGCTTAGCCAGCAATGAGCAGTTCTTC. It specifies CASRLASNEQFF.